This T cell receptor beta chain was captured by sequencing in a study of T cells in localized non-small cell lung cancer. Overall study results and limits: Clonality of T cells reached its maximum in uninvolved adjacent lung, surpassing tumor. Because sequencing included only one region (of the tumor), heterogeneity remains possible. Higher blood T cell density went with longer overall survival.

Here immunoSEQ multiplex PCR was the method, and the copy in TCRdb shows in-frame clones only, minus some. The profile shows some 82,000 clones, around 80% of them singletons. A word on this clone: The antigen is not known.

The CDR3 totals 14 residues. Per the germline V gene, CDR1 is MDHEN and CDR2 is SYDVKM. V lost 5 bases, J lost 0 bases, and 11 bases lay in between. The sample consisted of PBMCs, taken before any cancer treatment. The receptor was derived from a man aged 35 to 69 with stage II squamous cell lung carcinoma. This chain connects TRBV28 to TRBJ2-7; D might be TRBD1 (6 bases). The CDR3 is CASSLGQPSYEQYF. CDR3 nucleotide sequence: TGTGCCAGCAGTCTCGGACAGCCCTCCTACGAGCAGTACTTC. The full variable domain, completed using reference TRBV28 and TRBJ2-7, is DVKVTQSSRYLVKRTGEKVFLECVQDMDHENMFWYRQDPGLGLRLIYFSYDVKMKEKGDIPEGYSVSREKKERFSLILESASTNQTSMYLCASSLGQPSYEQYFGPGTRLTVT.